The 10 T cell receptor beta chains below all came from one sample that was sequenced in a study of blood T cell repertoires in COVID-19. Method: immunoSEQ multiplex PCR; TCRdb's copy keeps in-frame clones and lacks some. This sample has about 230,000 clones, with around 92% found just once. Specimen: PBMCs or T cells enriched from blood (not recorded which). The receptors come from a woman aged 25 to 39 with acute COVID-19.

The chain has TRBV7-2 and TRBJ1-1; D might be TRBD1 (5 bases). The CDR3 spans 14 residues. CDR1 is SGHTA, CDR2 FQGNSA, per germline. V was clipped by 4 bases and J by 3 bases, with 12 bases between them. CDR3: CASSSPSGYTEAFF. The CDR3 bases are TGTGCCAGCAGCTCTCCGTCAGGGTACACTGAAGCTTTCTTT. The full variable domain, completed using reference TRBV7-2 and TRBJ1-1, is GAGVSQSPSNKVTEKGKDVELRCDPISGHTALYWYRQSLGQGLEFLIYFQGNSAPDKSGLPSDRFSAERTGGSVSTLTIQRTQQEDSAVYLCASSSPSGYTEAFFGQGTRLTVV.

The rearrangement links TRBV7-8 to TRBJ1-4; D might be TRBD1 (5 bases). The length of the CDR3 is 15 residues. V gave up 1 base and J gave up 6 bases, with 12 bases separating them. Germline V gives CDR1 SGHVS, CDR2 FQNEAQ. The CDR3 DNA follows: TGTGCCAGCAGCTTAGTGCGGGGGGGATATGAAAAACTGTTTTTT. Protein sequence: CASSLVRGGYEKLFF. Complete variable domain (other parts from reference TRBV7-8 and TRBJ1-4): GAGVSQSPRYKVAKRGQDVALRCDPISGHVSLFWYQQALGQGPEFLTYFQNEAQLDKSGLPSDRFFAERPEGSVSTLKIQRTQQEDSAVYLCASSLVRGGYEKLFFGSGTQLSVL.

The gene calls are TRBV27 and TRBJ2-7; maybe TRBD2 (7 bases). This CDR3 region has 14 residues. V lost 3 bases and J 4 bases, leaving 13 bases between the germline ends. CDR1 and CDR2 (germline): MNHEY, SMNVEV (reference sequence). CDR3: CASSFRGGWYEQYF. The CDR3 DNA sequence: TGTGCCAGCAGTTTTAGGGGGGGCTGGTACGAGCAGTACTTC.

The chain combines TRBV15 with TRBJ1-2; maybe TRBD1 (6 bases). V gave up 3 bases and J gave up 4 bases, with 12 bases separating them. CDR3 length: 14 amino acids. The germline V gene encodes CDR1 LNHNV and CDR2 YYDKDF (reference sequence). The CDR3 DNA follows: TGTGCCACCAGCAGGGCGGGGGCGAGCTATGGCTACACCTTC. Protein: CATSRAGASYGYTF. The full variable domain, in which reference TRBV15 and TRBJ1-2 provide the parts outside the CDR3, is DAMVIQNPRYQVTQFGKPVTLSCSQTLNHNVMYWYQQKSSQAPKLLFHYYDKDFNNEADTPDNFQSRRPNTSFCFLDIRSPGLGDTAMYLCATSRAGASYGYTFGSGTRLTVV.

This chain uses TRBV6-5 with TRBJ1-5; 8 bases match TRBD1. The CDR3 length is 14 residues. Per germline, CDR1 MNHEY and CDR2 SVGAGI. With 6 bases clipped from V and 4 bases from J, the junction kept 5 bases outside the gene matches. This CDR3 is CASRGDRPNQPQHF. Written as DNA, the CDR3 is TGTGCCAGCAGAGGGGACAGGCCAAATCAGCCCCAGCATTTT.

This chain connects TRBV28 to TRBJ1-5; 9 bases are a match to TRBD1. This CDR3 contains 17 residues. V trimming: 6 bases; J trimming: 0 bases; junction bases outside the gene matches: 9. CDR1 is MDHEN and CDR2 is SYDVKM in the germline V gene. In DNA form, the CDR3 reads TGTGCCAGCAGGACCGGGACAGGGCCATATAGCAATCAGCCCCAGCATTTT. Residues: CASRTGTGPYSNQPQHF.

The chain recombines TRBV19 with TRBJ1-1; D ambiguous. The CDR3 has 14 residues. V lost 3 bases to trimming and J lost 3 bases, with 11 bases between them. The germline V gene encodes CDR1 LNHDA and CDR2 SQIVND (reference sequence). The CDR3 DNA reads as TGTGCCAGTAGTATTACCGCGGAATACACTGAAGCTTTCTTT. It encodes CASSITAEYTEAFF.

This chain connects TRBV2 to TRBJ1-5; 9 nucleotides line up with TRBD1. Germline-derived CDR1 and CDR2 are SNHLY and FYNNEI. The CDR3 runs to 14 residues. With V trimmed by 8 bases and J by 4 bases, 6 bases remained unmatched. The CDR3 DNA reads as TGTGCCAGCGCGGGGGACAGGGTTAATCAGCCCCAGCATTTT. This codes for CASAGDRVNQPQHF.

The chain links TRBV5-1 to TRBJ1-2, with 7 bases that match TRBD1. V gave up 3 bases and J gave up 4 bases; unmatched junction bases: 12. The CDR3 runs to 16 residues. CDR1 is SGHRS, CDR2 YFSETQ, per germline. CDR3 nucleotide sequence: TGCGCCAGCAGCTATGGGGGCAACCGGGACAGCTATGGCTACACCTTC. Its translation: CASSYGGNRDSYGYTF.

V is TRBV21-1 and J is TRBJ1-1; TRBD1, the table's D call, was not compared with the DNA. TRBV21-1 constitutes a pseudogene. The CDR3 is 15 residues long. CDR3 amino acids: CASSKALGVGTEAFF. Here the CDR3 DNA reads TGTGCCAGCAGCAAAGCATTAGGGGTCGGCACTGAAGCTTTCTTT.